A single sample gave rise to the 5 T cell receptor beta chains below, sequenced in a study of blood T cell repertoires in COVID-19. The repertoire was sequenced with immunoSEQ multiplex PCR; TCRdb's copy has only in-frame clones and lacks some. The data contain 100,000 to 110,000 clones, about 88% of them seen just once; the ten biggest clones take up roughly 7.4%. Sequences were obtained from peripheral blood. These receptor sequences come from a man aged 25-45 years in a cohort sampled during active COVID-19.

About this clone itself: The same CDR3 also results from other DNA sequences found in this sample. The CDR3 DNA reads as TGTGCCAGCAGGGGCAGTGGCAATCAGCCCCAGCATTTT. Translated, it gives CASRGSGNQPQHF. The chain couples TRBV2 to TRBJ1-5; no clear D gene. V was clipped by 6 bases and J by 2 bases, with 8 bases between them. The CDR3 runs to 13 residues. The germline V gene has CDR1 SNHLY and CDR2 FYNNEI. Complete variable domain (other parts from reference TRBV2 and TRBJ1-5): EPEVTQTPSHQVTQMGQEVILRCVPISNHLYFYWYRQILGQKVEFLVSFYNNEISEKSEIFDDQFSVERPDGSNFTLKIRSTKLEDSAMYFCASRGSGNQPQHFGDGTRLSIL.

V usage is TRBV18 and J usage is TRBJ2-3; TRBD2 matches 10 bases. V lost 1 base to trimming and J lost 2 bases; unmatched junction nucleotides: 9. This CDR3 comprises 18 residues. CDR1 and CDR2 from the germline V gene are KGHSH and LQKENI. This CDR3 is CASSPQPSGGQFTDTQYF. The DNA for the CDR3 is TGTGCCAGCTCACCACAACCTAGCGGGGGCCAATTCACAGATACGCAGTATTTT.

The table lists this clone with a few counts. The chain employs TRBV7-6 and TRBJ1-5; no definite D call. The V gene lost 5 bases and the J gene lost 7 bases, with 12 bases spanning the gap. Per germline, CDR1 SGHVS and CDR2 FNYEAQ. This CDR3 is 13 amino acids long. The CDR3 spells CASSPGSGQPQHF. CDR3 in DNA: TGTGCCAGCAGCCCCGGTTCAGGCCAGCCCCAGCATTTT.

V usage is TRBV11-3 and J usage is TRBJ2-2, with D tentatively TRBD1 (6 bases). In germline, CDR1 is SGHNT, CDR2 YENEEA. Trimming shortened V by 4 bases and J by 6 bases, and 15 bases separated the two germline ends. The CDR3 spans 15 residues. Written as DNA, the CDR3 is TGTGCCAGCAGCTCCCGGACAGCCCACGCCGGGGAGCTGTTTTTT. It codes for CASSSRTAHAGELFF.

The chain employs TRBV19 and TRBJ1-1; D gene ambiguous. The length of the CDR3 is 12 residues. Germline V lookup: CDR1 LNHDA, CDR2 SQIVND (reference sequence). The V gene lost 3 bases and the J gene lost 8 bases, with 10 bases spanning the gap. The CDR3 loop reads CASSISGNEAFF. The CDR3 coding sequence is TGTGCCAGTAGTATCTCGGGAAACGAAGCTTTCTTT.